These 21 T cell receptor beta chains came from one sample sequenced in a study of T cells after yellow fever vaccination. Each CDR3 protein gets one entry after TCRdb re-called the 5' RACE reads with MiXCR. The repertoire includes around 150,000 distinct CDR3 sequences, 6% to 7.5% of them detected once, and more than 2.5% sits in the top ten. This specimen was CD4+ T cells sorted from PBMCs, taken around 5 days after the first yellow fever vaccination. The receptors originated from a man aged 18 to 30 who received the YFV17D yellow fever vaccine.

The chain uses TRBV12-3 or TRBV12-4 and TRBJ2-7; no definite D call. The V and J ends lost 3 bases and 2 bases respectively, with 23 bases between them. CDR3 length: 18 residues. Here the CDR3 reads CASSFRARLLGTTYEQYF. The DNA of the CDR3 is TGTGCCAGCAGTTTTAGGGCAAGGCTGCTGGGTACAACCTACGAGCAGTACTTC.

There are a few counts of this clonotype. The chain combines TRBV5-1 with TRBJ2-7; weak D call: TRBD1 (6 bases). The CDR3 runs to 15 residues. Germline values: CDR1 SGHRS, CDR2 YFSETQ. V was shortened by 4 bases and J by 3 bases, with 17 bases between the two germline ends. The CDR3: CASSLSVQGYYEQYV. CDR3 nucleotides: TGCGCCAGCAGCCTGTCAGTACAGGGATACTACGAGCAGTACGTC.

This clonotype has at least ten counts. The chain employs TRBV2 and TRBJ2-2; tentative D call: TRBD2 (6 bases). With 2 bases removed from V and 6 bases from J, the gap between germline ends came to 13 bases. Germline V lookup: CDR1 SNHLY, CDR2 FYNNEI. The length of the CDR3 is 15 residues. DNA of the CDR3: TGTGCCAGCAGTGAAAATCCAGGGAGGTCCGGGGAGCTGTTTTTT. Amino acid sequence: CASSENPGRSGELFF.

This clonotype came up many times. The chain is built from TRBV20-1 and TRBJ2-5, with D perhaps matching TRBD1 or TRBD2 (5 bases each). The germline gives CDR1 DFQATT, CDR2 SNEGSKA (reference sequence). The CDR3 has 14 residues. V was clipped by 0 bases and J by 7 bases, with 15 bases between them. The CDR3 sequence: CSARDPRGRGTQYF. CDR3 in DNA: TGCAGTGCTAGAGATCCCCGGGGAAGGGGGACCCAGTACTTC.

The chain combines TRBV20-1 with TRBJ2-5, with TRBD2 as a possible D gene (7 bases). Germline CDR1 and CDR2: DFQATT and SNEGSKA (reference sequence). This CDR3 spans 15 amino acids. V lost 2 bases, J lost 1 base, and 14 bases lay in between. CDR3 nucleotides: TGCAGTGCTAGACCAGGGGAGGGGGGCCAAGAGACCCAGTACTTC. Translated: CSARPGEGGQETQYF.

This clonotype was seen repeatedly, ten times or more. The CDR3 coding sequence is TGTGCCATCCGTCTCGAGCGCACAGATACGCAGTATTTT. Protein: CAIRLERTDTQYF. This sequence joins TRBV10-3 and TRBJ2-3, with D uncertain. Trimming cost V 8 bases and J 1 base, with 10 bases left between them. Germline CDR1 reads ENHRY; CDR2 reads SYGVKD. The CDR3 contains 13 residues.

The table lists this clonotype with many counts. The J gene is TRBJ2-7, the V gene TRBV7-9; 8 positions match TRBD2. This CDR3 has 14 amino acids. Germline trimming cut 5 bases from V and 6 bases from J; bases unmatched to any gene: 9. Germline V gene data show CDR1 as SEHNR and CDR2 as FQNEAQ (reference sequence). The CDR3 is CASSAPAGVGEQYF. In DNA, the CDR3 is TGTGCCAGCAGCGCCCCAGCGGGGGTCGGCGAGCAGTACTTC.

The chain uses TRBV24-1 and TRBJ2-1; the D gene is possibly TRBD2 (7 bases). This CDR3 contains 17 residues. With 0 bases removed from V and 3 bases from J, the gap between germline ends came to 14 bases. Germline V lookup: CDR1 KGHDR, CDR2 SFDVKD. The CDR3 protein is CATSDLRGGLSYNEQFF. CDR3 sequence (DNA): TGTGCCACCAGTGATTTGAGGGGGGGGCTAAGCTACAATGAGCAGTTCTTC.

There are many counts of this clonotype. V usage is TRBV20-1 and J usage is TRBJ2-1; 9 nucleotides align to TRBD2. Germline V gene lookup returns CDR1 DFQATT and CDR2 SNEGSKA (reference sequence). This CDR3 has 14 amino acids. V shed 6 bases and J 9 bases; nucleotides not matched to a gene: 12. The DNA of the CDR3 is TGCAGTGCCCCTCCGAGGACTAGCGATGCTGAGCAGTTCTTC. This codes for CSAPPRTSDAEQFF.

This clonotype was found a few times. The J gene is TRBJ2-3, the V gene TRBV6-5, with D unclear. Per germline, CDR1 MNHEY and CDR2 SVGAGI. The CDR3 sequence is 15 residues long. V lost 6 bases to trimming and J lost 1 base, with 14 bases between them. This CDR3 is CASRQNSIGTDTQYF. The CDR3 DNA sequence: TGTGCCAGCAGACAAAATAGCATTGGCACAGATACGCAGTATTTT.

Many counts were recorded for this clonotype. The chain joins TRBV25-1 to TRBJ1-4; no definite D call. The CDR3 is made up of 14 amino acids. V lost 1 base, J lost 8 bases, and 11 bases lay in between. The germline CDR1 and CDR2 sequences are MGHDK and SYGVNS. CDR3 region: CASSESKGGEKLFF. The DNA for the CDR3 is TGTGCCAGCAGTGAATCAAAGGGAGGGGAAAAACTGTTTTTT.

This clonotype was detected ten times or more. The V and J genes are TRBV6-2 or TRBV6-3 and TRBJ1-4; D not certain. The CDR3 loop spans 14 amino acids. The V end was cut by 2 bases, the J end by 7 bases, with 11 bases between. CDR1 is MNHEY, CDR2 SVGEGT, per germline. The CDR3 loop reads CASSYPRIGEKLFF. In DNA form, the CDR3 reads TGTGCCAGCAGTTACCCCAGGATCGGTGAAAAACTGTTTTTT.

This clonotype was found many times. This chain's CDR3 is CSAAGGASTEAFF. The DNA for the CDR3 is TGCAGCGCCGCTGGGGGGGCGAGCACTGAAGCTTTCTTT. The J gene is TRBJ1-1, the V gene TRBV29-1; TRBD1 is a possible D gene (6 bases). From germline, CDR1 is SQVTM and CDR2 ANQGSEA. Trimming cost V 7 bases and J 4 bases, with 16 bases left between them. CDR3 size: 13 residues.

The CDR3 coding sequence is TGCAGTGCTAGCGGACCGGGACAGGGGAACTATGGCTACACCTTC. Translated: CSASGPGQGNYGYTF. The chain uses TRBV20-1 and TRBJ1-2; 10 bases agree with TRBD1. This CDR3 is built from 15 residues. Germline V gene sequence: CDR1 DFQATT, CDR2 SNEGSKA (reference sequence). V shed 3 bases, J shed 2 bases, and the junction held 6 bases outside the gene matches.

This chain connects TRBV2 to TRBJ2-2, with 9 nucleotides matching TRBD1. The CDR3 runs to 16 residues. V was pared by 7 bases and J by 10 bases, with 16 bases of the junction left unmatched. Germline loops: CDR1 SNHLY, CDR2 FYNNEI. CDR3 amino acids: CASTMIRDREGEELFF. In DNA form, the CDR3 reads TGTGCCAGCACAATGATCCGGGACAGGGAAGGCGAGGAGCTGTTTTTT.

In its sample, this clonotype was seen many times. J is TRBJ2-1 and V is TRBV5-1; 8 nucleotides align to TRBD2. The CDR3 totals 16 residues. CDR1 is SGHRS, CDR2 YFSETQ, per germline. Germline trimming cut 0 bases from V and 6 bases from J; bases unmatched to any gene: 8. The CDR3 loop is CASSLGGLAFGNEQFF. CDR3 nucleotides: TGCGCCAGCAGCTTGGGAGGACTAGCTTTTGGCAATGAGCAGTTCTTC.

The chain recombines TRBV7-2 with TRBJ2-5, with TRBD1 identical over 7 bases. The ends lost 6 bases at V and 6 bases at J; junction bases unmatched: 4. Germline loops: CDR1 SGHTA, CDR2 FQGNSA. The CDR3 has 12 residues. CDR3 sequence reads: CASRRQGKTQYF. The DNA for the CDR3 is TGTGCCAGCAGGAGACAGGGAAAGACCCAGTACTTC.

In this sample, this clonotype turned up many times. The J gene is TRBJ2-7, the V gene TRBV5-1; possible D gene TRBD1, 6 bases. Trimming shortened V by 0 bases and J by 5 bases, and 6 bases separated the two germline ends. The CDR3 sequence is 12 residues long. In germline, CDR1 is SGHRS, CDR2 YFSETQ. CDR3 nucleotides: TGCGCCAGCAGCTTGGAGGGGGACGAGCAGTACGTC. Protein product: CASSLEGDEQYV.

This clonotype was observed many times. The chain carries TRBV13 and TRBJ1-1, with TRBD1 matching 7 bases. CDR1 is PRHDT, CDR2 FYEKMQ, per germline (reference sequence). CDR3 length: 15 residues. V shed 2 bases and J 3 bases; nucleotides not matched to a gene: 6. CDR3 coding DNA: TGTGCCAGCAGCTTATATGACAGGGCGGACACTGAAGCTTTCTTT. It yields the protein CASSLYDRADTEAFF.

This clonotype was recorded a few times. The V call is TRBV18, the J call TRBJ2-7, with 7 bases matching TRBD1. V was clipped by 3 bases and J by 6 bases; unmatched bases: 14. CDR3 length: 16 amino acids. Looked up from germline, CDR1 is KGHSH and CDR2 is LQKENI. Written as DNA, the CDR3 is TGTGCCAGCTCACCCAAATCCAGGGGGAAGCAGGGCGAGCAGTACGTC. Its protein product is CASSPKSRGKQGEQYV.

This clonotype was observed many times. V usage is TRBV20-1 and J usage is TRBJ2-1; 15 bases are shared with TRBD2. The CDR3 totals 16 residues. V shed 5 bases and J 10 bases; nucleotides not matched to a gene: 12. Per the germline V gene, CDR1 is DFQATT and CDR2 is SNEGSKA (reference sequence). In DNA, the CDR3 is TGCAGTGCTCCCCTCCGGACTAGCGGGGGGGGAGGAGAGCAGTTCTTC. Translation: CSAPLRTSGGGGEQFF.